This entry features one T cell receptor (beta chain) sequence. This clone turned up a few times. Its cognate antigen has yet to be identified. Per-base qualities were not stored, and no clone one base away is much larger. The source of the sample is a study of beta chain features in type 1 diabetes (dated by TCRdb to the late 2010s). Regarding the complete study: Mean age, gender distribution, total cell number and subset yield were not different between patients and healthy donors. Regulatory and stem cell-like memory subsets were isolated from only 8 patients and about eight healthy donors, whereas naive and central memory subsets came from all 30 or so donors. A total of under 140,000,000 sorted cells were examined across all samples, and the number of cells per subset was strongly correlated with RNA yield. The study compared TCRB repertoires of sorted circulating CD4+ T cell subsets between recently diagnosed type 1 diabetes patients and matched healthy donors.

From each donor, a single peripheral blood sample of about 120 mL on average was drawn into heparinised tubes. Naive, central memory, regulatory and stem cell-like memory CD4+ T cells were sorted on a BD FACSAria II using a panel including CD45RO, CCR7, CD25, CD127, CD95 and CD27. All sorted populations exceeded 95% purity. PBMCs were isolated right away by Lymphoprep density gradient centrifugation and were stained directly, without culture. To minimize batch effects, samples were stained and sorted in pairs, one healthy donor with one patient per experiment. V drops 4 bases and J drops 6 bases, leaving 13 bases in between. CDR1 SQVTM and CDR2 ANQGSEA were looked up in the germline V gene. The CDR3 sequence holds 12 residues, the cysteine and phenylalanine included. Only CDR3 DNA is held: 36 bases, read in frame from base 1. The entire amount of isolated RNA was reverse transcribed using the High Capacity cDNA Reverse Transcription Kit, so the sequenced TCRB transcripts were expressed ones. Deep immunoSEQ sequencing was performed on naive, central memory and regulatory T cell samples, with an average of roughly 3.3 million total reads per sample. After sorted cells were lysed in RLT buffer, RNA was extracted with DNase-treated RNeasy Micro or Mini kits, with the choice depending on cell number. Each cell subset was processed on its own to prevent cross-contamination, while patient and healthy donor samples were processed together. The immunoSEQ multiplex PCR was used to amplify TCRB sequences from cDNA, yielding 87-bp fragments that span the CDR3 region. Amplicons were sequenced on the Illumina HiSeq platform. Processing in the source paper ran as follows. Synthetic template baselines were used to correct PCR bias computationally, reads within Hamming distance 2 were collapsed, and singletons that could not be merged were discarded. Reads were aligned to IMGT to assign V, D and J genes, CDR3 length, and insertions or deletions at six rearrangement sites. Within each subset, clonotype counts were normalized to the number of sorted cells before true diversity and Gini coefficients were calculated with the tcR R package. The overlap coefficient, calculated on TCRB nucleotide sequences, was used to quantify repertoire sharing. Out-of-frame TCRB sequences from naive cells were analyzed to stand in for the pre-selection repertoire. TCRdb re-hosts the immuneACCESS table, in-frame sequences only. Its copies lack some clones; in the studies checked, an unresolved V gene accounts for under half of them, and the cause for the rest is not known. V and J calls and clone size come straight from that table; D and trimming were deduced from the DNA. The sample table holds 250,000 to 350,000 clones, of which about 11% were seen once. The ten largest make up 0.015% of the sample.

The paper's findings and limits, for the study overall: A moderate but significant shortening of TCRB CDR3 length was observed in type 1 diabetes patients in all four CD4+ subsets. Fewer insertions and more nucleotide deletions at VDJ recombination sites were observed in patients with type 1 diabetes, implying thymic rearrangement abnormalities. Because cDNA was sequenced instead of genomic DNA, activated cells with high expression could be over-represented, although the groups did not differ in activation or CD3 levels. Because small numbers of individuals were included in the HLA sub-analyses, any influence of HLA type on TCRB rearrangement was left unresolved. Shorter templates might be favored by PCR, yet because patient and control samples were amplified and corrected together, any such skew would affect both groups equally. The naive, central memory and regulatory TCRB repertoires appeared to resemble one another more closely among patients than among healthy donors.

The clonotype was recovered from a woman in her 30s in good health. The V and J segments used are TRBV29-1 and TRBJ2-7; too little of a D gene remains to name it. The sample taken for sequencing was naive CD4+ T cells from blood. What this sample's cell subset or site label stands for: true naive CD4+ T cells. The CDR3: CSVAGSYGEQYF. The nucleotides are TGCAGCGTTGCCGGGTCGTATGGCGAGCAGTACTTC.